Each of the 7 T cell receptor beta chains below was sequenced from the same sample in a study of a mutant IDH1 vaccine in newly diagnosed glioma. TCRdb keeps only in-frame clones here, not all; method: immunoSEQ multiplex PCR. The data hold over 45,000 clones, with over 60% observed a single time. These receptors lack a known antigen. The time point denotes: week 35, safety follow-up. With topical imiquimod, each dose of the vaccine consisted of 300 ug of mutant IDH1 20-mer peptide. The starting material was PBMCs, obtained from a glioma patient whose treatment included an IDH1 peptide vaccine. Receptors originate from a man in his forties with glioma.

V is TRBV13 and J is TRBJ2-5, with D possibly matching TRBD2 (5 bases). The V end was cut by 3 bases, the J end by 0 bases, with 8 bases between. Germline-derived CDR1 and CDR2 are PRHDT and FYEKMQ (reference sequence). CDR3 length: 14 amino acids. DNA of the CDR3: TGTGCCAGCAGCTTGAGGGCAAACCAAGAGACCCAGTACTTC. Residues: CASSLRANQETQYF.

This clone has just a few counts. V is TRBV7-2 and J is TRBJ1-5; D gene uncertain. Germline lookup yields CDR1 SGHTA and CDR2 FQGNSA. V lost 7 bases to trimming and J lost 3 bases, with 10 bases between them. The CDR3 runs to 13 residues. CDR3 protein: CASTSGPNQPQHF. The DNA for the CDR3 is TGTGCCAGCACCTCTGGTCCCAATCAGCCCCAGCATTTT.

This clone was seen once. CDR3 sequence: CASSPRDPGSYNEQFF. DNA for the CDR3: TGTGCCAGCAGCCCTCGGGACCCTGGTTCCTACAATGAGCAGTTCTTC. The rearrangement joins TRBV11-2 to TRBJ2-1, with D perhaps TRBD1 or TRBD2 (5 bases each). The CDR3 contains 16 residues. Germline V CDR1 and CDR2: SGHAT, FQNNGV. Trimming pared 5 bases from V and 1 base from J, leaving 15 bases between.

The chain links TRBV12-5 to TRBJ2-3; 9 bases line up with TRBD2. The CDR3 is made up of 18 amino acids. V shed 7 bases, J shed 4 bases, and the junction held 18 bases outside the gene matches. Germline CDR1 is LGHNT and CDR2 is FRNRAP. This chain's CDR3 is CASATAFAGGPISDTQYF. The CDR3 DNA reads as TGTGCTAGTGCCACCGCCTTTGCGGGAGGGCCGATTTCAGATACGCAGTATTTT.

This clone was picked up one time. The chain links TRBV7-8 to TRBJ2-7; 7 positions match TRBD1. The trim removed 4 bases at V and 3 bases at J, leaving 6 bases unmatched. The CDR3 is 14 amino acids. Germline CDR1 SGHVS, CDR2 FQNEAQ. The CDR3 reads CASSYGQAHYEQYV. The CDR3 region has the DNA TGTGCCAGCAGCTACGGACAGGCGCACTACGAGCAGTACGTC.

The chain uses TRBV15 and TRBJ1-1, with D tentatively TRBD1 (5 bases). V lost 2 bases, J lost 11 bases, and 21 bases lay in between. CDR1 and CDR2 (germline): LNHNV, YYDKDF (reference sequence). This CDR3 comprises 15 residues. The CDR3 DNA follows: TGTGCCACCAGCAGACGGGGCAGCGAGACTATGAGGGCTTTCTTT. This translates into CATSRRGSETMRAFF. Filled out from reference TRBV15 and TRBJ1-1, the complete variable domain reads DAMVIQNPRYQVTQFGKPVTLSCSQTLNHNVMYWYQQKSSQAPKLLFHYYDKDFNNEADTPDNFQSRRPNTSFCFLDIRSPGLGDTAMYLCATSRRGSETMRAFFGQGTRLTVV.

The chain is built from TRBV27 and TRBJ1-1; possible D gene TRBD1, 5 bases. V lost 2 bases and J lost 7, with 14 bases in between. The CDR3 contains 14 residues. The germline gives CDR1 MNHEY, CDR2 SMNVEV (reference sequence). CDR3 loop: CASSLDPLGDEAFF. The DNA for the CDR3 is TGTGCCAGCAGTTTAGACCCCCTAGGGGATGAAGCTTTCTTT.